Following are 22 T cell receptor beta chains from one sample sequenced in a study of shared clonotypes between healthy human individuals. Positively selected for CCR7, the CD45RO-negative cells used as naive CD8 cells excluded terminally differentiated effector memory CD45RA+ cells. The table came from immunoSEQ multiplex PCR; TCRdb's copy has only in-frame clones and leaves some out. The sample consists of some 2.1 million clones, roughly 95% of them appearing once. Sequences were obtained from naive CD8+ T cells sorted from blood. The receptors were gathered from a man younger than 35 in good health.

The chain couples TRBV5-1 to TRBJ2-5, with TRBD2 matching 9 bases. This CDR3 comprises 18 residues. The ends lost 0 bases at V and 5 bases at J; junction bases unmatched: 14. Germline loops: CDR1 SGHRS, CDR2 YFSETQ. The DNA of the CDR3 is TGCGCCAGCAGCTTGGAGTCGGCGGGAGGGTTACTATGGGAGACCCAGTACTTC. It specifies CASSLESAGGLLWETQYF. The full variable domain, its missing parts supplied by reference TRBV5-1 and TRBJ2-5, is KAGVTQTPRYLIKTRGQQVTLSCSPISGHRSVSWYQQTPGQGLQFLFEYFSETQRNKGNFPGRFSGRQFSNSRSEMNVSTLELGDSALYLCASSLESAGGLLWETQYFGPGTRLLVL.

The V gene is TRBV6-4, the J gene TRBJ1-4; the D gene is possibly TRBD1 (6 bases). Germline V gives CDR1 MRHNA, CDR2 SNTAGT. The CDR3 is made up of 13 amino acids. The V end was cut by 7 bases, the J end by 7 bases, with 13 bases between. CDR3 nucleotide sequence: TGTGCCAGCAAACAGGGCAGGGGTGAAAAACTGTTTTTT. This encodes CASKQGRGEKLFF.

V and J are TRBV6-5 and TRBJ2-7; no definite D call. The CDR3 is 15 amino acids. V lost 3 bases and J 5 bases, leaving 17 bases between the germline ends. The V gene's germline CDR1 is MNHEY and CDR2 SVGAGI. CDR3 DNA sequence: TGTGCCAGCAGTTATAGGGCAGACGACCTCCACGAGCAGTACTTC. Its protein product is CASSYRADDLHEQYF.

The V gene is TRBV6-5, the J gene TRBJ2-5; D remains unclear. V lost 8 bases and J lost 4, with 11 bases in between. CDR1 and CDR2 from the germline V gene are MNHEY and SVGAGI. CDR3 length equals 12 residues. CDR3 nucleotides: TGTGCCAGCTGTGGGCCGCCAGAGACCCAGTACTTC. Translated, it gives CASCGPPETQYF.

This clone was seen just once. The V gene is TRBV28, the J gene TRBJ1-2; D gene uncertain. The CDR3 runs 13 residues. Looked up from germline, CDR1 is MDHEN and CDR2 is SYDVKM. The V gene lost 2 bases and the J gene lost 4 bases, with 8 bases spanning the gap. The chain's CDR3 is CASSLRSSYGYTF. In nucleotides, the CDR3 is TGTGCCAGCAGTTTACGAAGTTCCTATGGCTACACCTTC.

CDR3 in DNA: TGTGCCAGCAGCCCGACAGGCACAGATACGCAGTATTTT. Its translation: CASSPTGTDTQYF. This chain joins TRBV5-4 and TRBJ2-3, with D tentatively TRBD1 (5 bases). The length of the CDR3 is 13 residues. Between the trimmed V and J ends, which lost 4 bases and 1 base, there was a span of 7 bases. Germline-derived CDR1 and CDR2 are SGHNT and YYREEE (reference sequence). The full variable domain, in which reference TRBV5-4 and TRBJ2-3 provide the parts outside the CDR3, is ETGVTQSPTHLIKTRGQQVTLRCSSQSGHNTVSWYQQALGQGPQFIFQYYREEENGRGNFPPRFSGLQFPNYSSELNVNALELDDSALYLCASSPTGTDTQYFGPGTRLTVL.

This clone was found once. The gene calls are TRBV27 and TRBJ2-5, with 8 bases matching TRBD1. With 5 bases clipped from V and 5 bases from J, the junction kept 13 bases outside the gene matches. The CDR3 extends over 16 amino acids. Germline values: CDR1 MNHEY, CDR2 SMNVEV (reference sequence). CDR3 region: CASSTQGAPIGETQYF. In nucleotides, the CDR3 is TGTGCCAGCAGTACGCAGGGGGCGCCGATCGGGGAGACCCAGTACTTC.

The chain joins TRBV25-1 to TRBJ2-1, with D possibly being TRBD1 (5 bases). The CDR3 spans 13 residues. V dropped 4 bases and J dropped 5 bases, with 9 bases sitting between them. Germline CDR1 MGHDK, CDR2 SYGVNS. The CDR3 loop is CASSGPGNNEQFF. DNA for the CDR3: TGTGCCAGCAGTGGCCCAGGGAACAATGAGCAGTTCTTC.

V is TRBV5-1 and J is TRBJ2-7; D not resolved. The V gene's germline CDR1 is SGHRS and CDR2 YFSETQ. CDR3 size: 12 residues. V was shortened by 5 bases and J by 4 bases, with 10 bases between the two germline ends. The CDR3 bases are TGCGCCAGCAGTCGGTCCCATTACGAGCAGTACTTC. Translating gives CASSRSHYEQYF.

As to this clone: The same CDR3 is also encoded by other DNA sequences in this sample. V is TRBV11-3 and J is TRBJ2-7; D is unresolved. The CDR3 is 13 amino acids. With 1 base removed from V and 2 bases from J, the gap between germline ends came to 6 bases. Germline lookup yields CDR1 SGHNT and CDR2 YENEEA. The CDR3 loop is CASSLGPTYEQYF. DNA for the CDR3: TGTGCCAGCAGCTTAGGCCCGACCTACGAGCAGTACTTC.

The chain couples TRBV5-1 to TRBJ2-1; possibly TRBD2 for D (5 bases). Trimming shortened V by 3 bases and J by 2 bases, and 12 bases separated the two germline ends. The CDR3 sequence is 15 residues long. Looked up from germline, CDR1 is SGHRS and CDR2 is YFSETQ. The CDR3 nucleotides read TGCGCCAGCAGCTGGAGCCGGGATACCTACAATGAGCAGTTCTTC. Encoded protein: CASSWSRDTYNEQFF.

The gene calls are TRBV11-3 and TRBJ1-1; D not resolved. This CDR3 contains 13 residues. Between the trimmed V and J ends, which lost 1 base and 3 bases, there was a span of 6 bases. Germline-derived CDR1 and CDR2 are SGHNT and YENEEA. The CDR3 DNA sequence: TGTGCCAGCAGCTTAGCTCCGCACACTGAAGCTTTCTTT. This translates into CASSLAPHTEAFF. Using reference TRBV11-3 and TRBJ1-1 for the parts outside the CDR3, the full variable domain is EAGVVQSPRYKIIEKKQPVAFWCNPISGHNTLYWYLQNLGQGPELLIRYENEEAVDDSQLPKDRFSAERLKGVDSTLKIQPAELGDSAVYLCASSLAPHTEAFFGQGTRLTVV.

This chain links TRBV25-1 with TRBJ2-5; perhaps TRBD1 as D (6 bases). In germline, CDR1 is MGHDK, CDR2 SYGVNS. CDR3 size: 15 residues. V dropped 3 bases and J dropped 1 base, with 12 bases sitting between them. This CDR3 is CASSELLGAQETQYF. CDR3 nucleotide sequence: TGTGCCAGCAGTGAGTTGCTGGGGGCCCAAGAGACCCAGTACTTC.

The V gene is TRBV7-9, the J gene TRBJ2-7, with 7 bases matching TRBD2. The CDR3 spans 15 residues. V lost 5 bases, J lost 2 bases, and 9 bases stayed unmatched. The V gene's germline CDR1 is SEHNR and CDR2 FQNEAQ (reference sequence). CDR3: CASSGSREAPYEQYF. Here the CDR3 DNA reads TGTGCCAGCAGCGGAAGCCGGGAGGCCCCCTACGAGCAGTACTTC.

In DNA form, the CDR3 reads TGTGCCAGCAGCGCGCCGGGACAGGAGGCAGATACGCAGTATTTT. Its translation: CASSAPGQEADTQYF. This chain joins TRBV7-9 and TRBJ2-3; TRBD1 aligns across 8 bases. The CDR3 loop spans 15 amino acids. After removal of 5 bases from V and 4 bases from J, the junction contained 8 bases not matched to a gene. Germline V gene lookup returns CDR1 SEHNR and CDR2 FQNEAQ (reference sequence).

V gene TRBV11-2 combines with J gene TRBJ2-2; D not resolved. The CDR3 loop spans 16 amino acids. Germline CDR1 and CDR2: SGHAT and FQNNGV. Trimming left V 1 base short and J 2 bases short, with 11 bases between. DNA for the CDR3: TGTGCCAGCAGCTTAGCTGGGCTAAGTAACACCGGGGAGCTGTTTTTT. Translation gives CASSLAGLSNTGELFF. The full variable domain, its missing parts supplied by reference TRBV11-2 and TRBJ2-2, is EAGVAQSPRYKIIEKRQSVAFWCNPISGHATLYWYQQILGQGPKLLIQFQNNGVVDDSQLPKDRFSAERLKGVDSTLKIQPAKLEDSAVYLCASSLAGLSNTGELFFGEGSRLTVL.

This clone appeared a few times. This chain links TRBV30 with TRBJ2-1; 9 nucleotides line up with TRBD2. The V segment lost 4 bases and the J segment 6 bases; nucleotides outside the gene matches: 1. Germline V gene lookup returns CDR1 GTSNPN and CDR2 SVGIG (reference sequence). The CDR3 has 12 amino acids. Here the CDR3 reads CAWTSGTNEQFF. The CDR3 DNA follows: TGTGCCTGGACTAGCGGGACCAATGAGCAGTTCTTC.

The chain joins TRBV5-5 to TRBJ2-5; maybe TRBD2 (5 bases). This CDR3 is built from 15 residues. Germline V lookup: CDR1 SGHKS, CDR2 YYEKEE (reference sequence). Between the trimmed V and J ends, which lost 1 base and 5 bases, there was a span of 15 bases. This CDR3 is CASSLWENPGETQYF. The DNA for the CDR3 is TGTGCCAGCAGCTTGTGGGAGAACCCTGGGGAGACCCAGTACTTC.

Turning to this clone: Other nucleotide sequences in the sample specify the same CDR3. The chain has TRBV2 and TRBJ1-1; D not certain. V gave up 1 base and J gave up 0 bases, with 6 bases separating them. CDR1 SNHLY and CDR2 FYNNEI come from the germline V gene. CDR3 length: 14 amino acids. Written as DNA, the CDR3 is TGTGCCAGCAGTGAAGGCAATTTGAACACTGAAGCTTTCTTT. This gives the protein CASSEGNLNTEAFF.

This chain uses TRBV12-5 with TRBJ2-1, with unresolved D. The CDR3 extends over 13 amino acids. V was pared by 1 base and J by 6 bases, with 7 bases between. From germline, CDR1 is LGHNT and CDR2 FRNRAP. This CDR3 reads CASGLELFNEQFF. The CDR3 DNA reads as TGTGCTAGTGGTTTGGAGTTGTTCAATGAGCAGTTCTTC.

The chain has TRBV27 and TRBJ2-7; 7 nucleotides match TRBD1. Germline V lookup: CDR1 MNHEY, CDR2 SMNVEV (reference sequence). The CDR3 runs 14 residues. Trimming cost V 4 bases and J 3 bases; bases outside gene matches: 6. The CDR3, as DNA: TGTGCCAGCAGTTCGACAGGGCAATTCTACGAGCAGTACTTC. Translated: CASSSTGQFYEQYF.

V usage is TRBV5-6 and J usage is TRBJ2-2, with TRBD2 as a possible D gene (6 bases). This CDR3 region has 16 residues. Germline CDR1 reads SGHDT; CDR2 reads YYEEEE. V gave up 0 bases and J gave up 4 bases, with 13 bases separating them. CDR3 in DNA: TGTGCCAGCAGCTTGGATGTAGCGGAGAGCACCGGGGAGCTGTTTTTT. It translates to CASSLDVAESTGELFF.